Below are 11 T cell receptor beta chains sequenced from a single sample in a study of T-cell memory formation after mild COVID-19. TCRdb analysed the 5' RACE reads with MiXCR anew, one entry per CDR3 protein. The sample yields some 440,000 distinct CDR3 sequences, around a quarter seen once. The sample consisted of PBMCs or a T cell subset sorted from them (not recorded which). These receptors all come from an adult woman who had mild COVID-19 (a few samples of this study predate the infection). Cell type and time point are not known.

This clonotype was picked up many times. The chain carries TRBV5-1 and TRBJ2-1; D gene unclear. Trimming removed 5 bases at V and 5 bases at J, with 8 bases between. The CDR3 has 12 residues. Germline-derived CDR1 and CDR2 are SGHRS and YFSETQ. CDR3 sequence (DNA): TGCGCCAGCAGACCCGGACACAATGAGCAGTTCTTC. Encoded protein: CASRPGHNEQFF.

V gene TRBV20-1 combines with J gene TRBJ2-3; 13 positions agree with TRBD2. V was pared by 3 bases and J by 0 bases, with 6 bases of the junction left unmatched. The CDR3 spans 17 residues. From germline, CDR1 is DFQATT and CDR2 SNEGSKA (reference sequence). CDR3 sequence reads: CSASLLAGGPSTDTQYF. DNA of the CDR3: TGCAGTGCTAGTTTACTAGCGGGGGGGCCCAGCACAGATACGCAGTATTTT.

The chain carries TRBV4-3 and TRBJ2-4; D might be TRBD1 (6 bases). V lost 1 base to trimming and J lost 0 bases, with 7 bases between them. The CDR3 loop spans 15 amino acids. Germline CDR1 and CDR2: LGHNA and YSLEER. In nucleotides, the CDR3 is TGCGCCAGCAGCCAAGGAGGGGGAGCCAAAAACATTCAGTACTTC. Translated: CASSQGGGAKNIQYF.

The V call is TRBV2, the J call TRBJ1-1; D possibly corresponds to TRBD1 (5 bases). The CDR3 length is 16 residues. With 6 bases removed from V and 0 bases from J, the gap between germline ends came to 17 bases. The germline V gene encodes CDR1 SNHLY and CDR2 FYNNEI. CDR3 nucleotide sequence: TGTGCCAGCAGACTGAACTCGGGGCAGGTGAACACTGAAGCTTTCTTT. Its translation is CASRLNSGQVNTEAFF.

The CDR3 DNA sequence: TGTGCCACCAGCAGGGACGGTCATAGCAATCAGCCCCAGCATTTT. It codes for CATSRDGHSNQPQHF. The V gene is TRBV15, the J gene TRBJ1-5; D remains ambiguous. Per the germline V gene, CDR1 is LNHNV and CDR2 is YYDKDF (reference sequence). This CDR3 has 15 amino acids. The V gene lost 3 bases and the J gene lost 0 bases, with 9 bases spanning the gap.

The chain carries TRBV12-3 or TRBV12-4 and TRBJ1-3, with 7 bases identical to TRBD1. CDR3 length equals 16 residues. V was pared by 6 bases and J by 0 bases, with 8 bases of the junction left unmatched. This CDR3 reads CASRTFNRGSGNTIYF. CDR3 coding DNA: TGTGCCAGCAGGACTTTTAACAGGGGCTCTGGAAACACCATATATTTT.

The chain joins TRBV27 to TRBJ2-2; possibly TRBD1 for D (5 bases). This CDR3 contains 17 residues. V lost 5 bases and J 4 bases, leaving 20 bases between the germline ends. Germline assignment: CDR1 MNHEY and CDR2 SMNVEV (reference sequence). The CDR3 sequence: CASSATRQPPATGELFF. Here the CDR3 DNA reads TGTGCCAGCAGTGCAACACGACAGCCACCGGCCACCGGGGAGCTGTTTTTT.

Only a few counts were recorded for this clonotype. The rearrangement joins TRBV7-3 to TRBJ1-1; D possibly corresponds to TRBD1 (6 bases). V lost 5 bases and J lost 1, with 14 bases in between. This CDR3 region has 15 residues. The germline gives CDR1 SGHTA, CDR2 FQGTGA. CDR3 region: CASSLTGNRNTEAFF. In nucleotides, the CDR3 is TGTGCCAGCAGCCTGACAGGAAATAGGAACACTGAAGCTTTCTTT.

This clonotype appeared a few times. This chain uses TRBV5-5 with TRBJ1-1, with 8 bases aligning to TRBD1. Germline V gene sequence: CDR1 SGHKS, CDR2 YYEKEE (reference sequence). The CDR3 sequence is 14 residues long. The J segment lost 0 bases and the V segment lost 3 bases, leaving 1 base of the junction unmatched. DNA for the CDR3: TGTGCCAGCAGCTGGGACAGGCTGAACACTGAAGCTTTCTTT. It codes for CASSWDRLNTEAFF.

This clonotype was found many times. This chain connects TRBV30 to TRBJ2-7; D is ambiguous. Germline CDR1 GTSNPN, CDR2 SVGIG (reference sequence). The germline V and J ends were trimmed by 1 base and 7 bases, with 11 bases remaining between them. The length of the CDR3 is 12 residues. CDR3 loop: CAWSGVGREQYF. CDR3 in DNA: TGTGCCTGGAGTGGTGTCGGCAGGGAGCAGTACTTC.

In its sample, this clonotype was seen a few times. This chain uses TRBV7-6 with TRBJ1-4, with a weak D call TRBD1 (5 bases). The CDR3 sequence is 16 residues long. Germline-derived CDR1 and CDR2 are SGHVS and FNYEAQ. Trimming left V 2 bases short and J 0 bases short, with 10 bases between. CDR3 sequence: CASSLRGVATNEKLFF. In DNA form, the CDR3 reads TGTGCCAGCAGCTTAAGAGGGGTTGCAACTAATGAAAAACTGTTTTTT.